This T cell receptor beta chain was obtained from a study of blood T cell repertoires in COVID-19. Study information: Samples representing acute and convalescent COVID-19 were sourced from the United States, Italy and Spain. Nucleic acid was either cDNA or gDNA, and it came from T cells, B-cell-depleted T cells, or PBMCs.

CDR3 length: 15 amino acids. The germline V gene has CDR1 LGHNA and CDR2 YSLEER. V was clipped by 1 base and J by 4 bases, with 13 bases between them. The method was immunoSEQ multiplex PCR; TCRdb's version includes in-frame clones alone and lacks a portion of them. This sample has about 97,000 clones, with about 84% found just once. The sequenced material came from peripheral blood. The sequence came from a man aged 55 to 70 with acute or convalescent COVID-19. V gene TRBV4-3 combines with J gene TRBJ1-2; D gene ambiguous. This CDR3 reads CASSQVASAGYGYTF. The CDR3 DNA is TGCGCCAGCAGCCAAGTAGCCTCGGCTGGCTATGGCTACACCTTC.